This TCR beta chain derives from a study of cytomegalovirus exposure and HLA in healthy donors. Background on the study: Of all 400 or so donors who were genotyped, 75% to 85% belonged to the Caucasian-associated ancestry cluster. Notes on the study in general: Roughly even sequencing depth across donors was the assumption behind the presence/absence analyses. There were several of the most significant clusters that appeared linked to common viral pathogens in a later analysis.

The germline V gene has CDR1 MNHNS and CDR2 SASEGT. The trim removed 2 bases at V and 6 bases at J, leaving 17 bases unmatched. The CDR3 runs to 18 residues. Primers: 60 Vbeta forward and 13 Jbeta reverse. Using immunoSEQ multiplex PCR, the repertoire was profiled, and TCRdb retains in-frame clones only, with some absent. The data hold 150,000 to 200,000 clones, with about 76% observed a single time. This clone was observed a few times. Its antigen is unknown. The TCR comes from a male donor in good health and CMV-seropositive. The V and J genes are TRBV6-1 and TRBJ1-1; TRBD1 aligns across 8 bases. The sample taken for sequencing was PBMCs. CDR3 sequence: CASSERRAGGAFSPEAFF. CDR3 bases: TGTGCCAGCAGTGAAAGGAGGGCAGGGGGCGCATTCAGCCCTGAAGCTTTCTTT.